One and the same sample provided the 29 T cell receptor beta chains below, sequenced in a study of blood T cells in healthy people across ages. Next came a second PCR, run for about 7 to 12 cycles, which used a sample-barcoded 5' primer along with a J-beta primer mix. Via MiXCR, TCRdb re-called the 5' RACE reads, giving one row per CDR3 protein. The sample lists 1.5 million to 2 million distinct CDR3 sequences, 49% occurring once. The sample taken for sequencing was blood. Receptors originate from a woman in her 40s in good health.

This clonotype was recorded only once. This rearrangement joins TRBV2 to TRBJ1-5, with D perhaps TRBD1 (6 bases). Trimming took off 8 bases at V and 6 bases at J, with 14 bases between the two ends. The CDR3 is 13 residues long. Germline CDR1 is SNHLY and CDR2 is FYNNEI. The CDR3 is CASAVQGGQPQHF. The CDR3 nucleotides are TGTGCCAGCGCCGTACAGGGAGGTCAGCCCCAGCATTTT.

Only one count was recorded for this clonotype. This chain connects TRBV12-3 or TRBV12-4 to TRBJ2-1; 11 nucleotides agree with TRBD2. Losses at the gene ends were 6 bases for V and 2 bases for J; bases not matched to a gene: 6. The CDR3 length is 16 residues. DNA of the CDR3: TGTGCCAGCAGCTTCCTACTAGCGGGGGCCTACAATGAGCAGTTCTTC. This encodes CASSFLLAGAYNEQFF.

The chain recombines TRBV4-3 with TRBJ2-1; the D gene is possibly TRBD2 (5 bases). CDR1 LGHNA and CDR2 YSLEER come from the germline V gene. The V gene lost 4 bases and the J gene lost 8 bases, with 21 bases spanning the gap. The CDR3 loop spans 16 amino acids. The CDR3 sequence is CASSPDIGEKVHEQFF. CDR3 sequence (DNA): TGCGCCAGCAGCCCAGATATTGGGGAGAAGGTTCATGAGCAGTTCTTC.

A single count supports this clonotype. The J gene is TRBJ1-1, the V gene TRBV6-6; the D gene is possibly TRBD1 (6 bases). CDR1 is MNHNY and CDR2 is SVGAGI in the germline V gene (reference sequence). With 6 bases removed from V and 5 bases from J, the gap between germline ends came to 16 bases. This CDR3 has 14 amino acids. The CDR3 coding sequence is TGTGCCAGCAGCCGCCAGGGGAAAGGGACTGAAGCTTTCTTT. It is translated as CASSRQGKGTEAFF.

The rearrangement uses TRBV11-1 and TRBJ2-3, with TRBD2 matching 7 bases. The CDR3 has 16 residues. V lost 0 bases, J lost 3 bases, and 6 bases stayed unmatched. Germline V lookup: CDR1 SGHAT, CDR2 FQDESV (reference sequence). CDR3 residues: CASSLAGGVFTDTQYF. CDR3 DNA: TGTGCCAGCAGCTTAGCGGGGGGGGTTTTTACAGATACGCAGTATTTT.

The CDR3 sequence is CASSLGLRSDGYTF. In DNA, the CDR3 is TGTGCCAGCAGCTTAGGGTTAAGATCGGATGGCTACACCTTC. This chain connects TRBV7-2 to TRBJ1-2; D is unresolved. CDR3 length: 14 residues. Germline CDR1 reads SGHTA; CDR2 reads FQGNSA. The V and J ends lost 1 base and 6 bases respectively, with 12 bases between them. The variable domain in full, with the rest retrieved from reference TRBV7-2 and TRBJ1-2, is GAGVSQSPSNKVTEKGKDVELRCDPISGHTALYWYRQSLGQGLEFLIYFQGNSAPDKSGLPSDRFSAERTGGSVSTLTIQRTQQEDSAVYLCASSLGLRSDGYTFGSGTRLTVV.

The rearrangement links TRBV5-1 to TRBJ2-3; 10 nucleotides line up with TRBD2. The V segment lost 0 bases and the J segment 8 bases; nucleotides outside the gene matches: 9. Germline V gene sequence: CDR1 SGHRS, CDR2 YFSETQ. The length of the CDR3 is 16 residues. The CDR3, as DNA: TGCGCCAGCAGCTTGGCTAGCGGGGGCCTGTTTGGTACGCAGTATTTT. Encoded protein: CASSLASGGLFGTQYF. Full variable domain (missing parts from reference TRBV5-1 and TRBJ2-3): KAGVTQTPRYLIKTRGQQVTLSCSPISGHRSVSWYQQTPGQGLQFLFEYFSETQRNKGNFPGRFSGRQFSNSRSEMNVSTLELGDSALYLCASSLASGGLFGTQYFGPGTRLTVL.

This clonotype was counted a few times. The chain joins TRBV6-2 or TRBV6-3 to TRBJ2-7; D gene unclear. V was shortened by 2 bases and J by 4 bases, with 15 bases between the two germline ends. Germline V gene sequence: CDR1 MNHEY, CDR2 SVGEGT. The CDR3 runs to 15 residues. Here the CDR3 reads CASSYGQDDFYEQYF. CDR3 sequence (DNA): TGTGCCAGCAGTTACGGTCAAGATGATTTTTACGAGCAGTACTTC.

This chain connects TRBV6-6 to TRBJ1-1; D is ambiguous. Deletions cut 1 base from V and 9 bases from J, with 15 bases between. CDR1 and CDR2 from the germline V gene are MNHNY and SVGAGI (reference sequence). The CDR3 is made up of 14 amino acids. The CDR3 here is CASSYWAGSPKAFF. The CDR3 DNA sequence: TGTGCCAGCAGTTACTGGGCAGGAAGCCCTAAAGCTTTCTTT.

This clonotype is a singleton in its sample. The J gene is TRBJ2-3, the V gene TRBV6-1; D unclear. Trimming removed 2 bases at V and 4 bases at J, with 16 bases between. The germline V gene has CDR1 MNHNS and CDR2 SASEGT. The CDR3 spans 16 residues. CDR3 sequence: CASSESGYSAADTQYF. Here the CDR3 DNA reads TGTGCCAGCAGTGAATCTGGATACAGTGCGGCAGATACGCAGTATTTT.

The chain links TRBV12-3 or TRBV12-4 to TRBJ1-6; D perhaps matches TRBD1 (5 bases). Trimming stripped 6 bases from V and 7 bases from J, with 28 bases between. This CDR3 has 19 amino acids. CDR3 DNA sequence: TGTGCCAGCAGATCCGAGAATTTCATAGGGGCAGAATCAAATTCACCCCTCCACTTT. Translated: CASRSENFIGAESNSPLHF.

CDR3: CSASGIGTGGYNEQFF. The CDR3 DNA sequence: TGCAGTGCTAGCGGTATAGGGACAGGGGGATACAATGAGCAGTTCTTC. J is TRBJ2-1 and V is TRBV20-1, with 11 nucleotides matching TRBD1. The CDR3 is 16 residues long. V lost 3 bases and J lost 4; bases outside the gene matches: 8. Looked up from germline, CDR1 is DFQATT and CDR2 is SNEGSKA (reference sequence).

The chain has TRBV20-1 and TRBJ2-1; tentative D call: TRBD2 (7 bases). Germline V gene sequence: CDR1 DFQATT, CDR2 SNEGSKA (reference sequence). The germline V and J ends were trimmed by 6 bases and 4 bases, with 19 bases remaining between them. CDR3 length: 15 amino acids. The DNA for the CDR3 is TGCAGTGCCTTCGGAGGGGGGGCTAGGTACAATGAGCAGTTCTTC. It translates to CSAFGGGARYNEQFF.

The rearrangement links TRBV4-1 to TRBJ2-5; no reliable D call. With 4 bases removed from V and 3 bases from J, the gap between germline ends came to 12 bases. This CDR3 spans 14 amino acids. Germline V CDR1 and CDR2: MGHRA, YSYEKL. CDR3 amino acids: CASSLHTTEETQYF. The CDR3 DNA follows: TGCGCCAGCAGCCTACACACTACCGAAGAGACCCAGTACTTC.

V is TRBV28 and J is TRBJ2-5; 7 bases fit TRBD2. Germline CDR1 and CDR2: MDHEN and SYDVKM. V gave up 7 bases and J gave up 3 bases; unmatched junction bases: 11. This CDR3 is 15 amino acids long. Here the CDR3 reads CASTSPWEGKETQYF. The CDR3 DNA follows: TGTGCCAGCACCAGTCCGTGGGAGGGGAAAGAGACCCAGTACTTC.

The sample holds a few counts of this clonotype. The chain links TRBV28 to TRBJ2-7, with a tentative D call TRBD1 (5 bases). The CDR3 has 12 amino acids. Trimming left V 1 base short and J 6 bases short, with 7 bases between. Germline V gives CDR1 MDHEN, CDR2 SYDVKM. The CDR3 protein is CASSLLGREQYF. The CDR3 nucleotides are TGTGCCAGCAGTTTATTGGGGCGCGAGCAGTACTTC.

This clonotype was detected only a few times. This chain links TRBV6-6 with TRBJ2-5; 10 nucleotides agree with TRBD2. CDR3 length: 14 residues. V lost 7 bases and J lost 5; bases outside the gene matches: 7. Germline values: CDR1 MNHNY, CDR2 SVGAGI (reference sequence). The CDR3 region is CASTQAGGLETQYF. The CDR3 nucleotides read TGTGCCAGCACCCAAGCGGGGGGGTTGGAGACCCAGTACTTC.

The sample holds a few counts of this clonotype. J is TRBJ2-1 and V is TRBV9; the D gene is possibly TRBD2 (7 bases). CDR1 is SGDLS and CDR2 is YYNGEE in the germline V gene. The CDR3 has 16 residues. The V gene lost 4 bases and the J gene lost 2 bases, with 16 bases spanning the gap. CDR3 amino acids: CASSRIWGGPYNEQFF. The CDR3 DNA sequence: TGTGCCAGCAGCCGGATCTGGGGGGGGCCCTACAATGAGCAGTTCTTC.

The J gene is TRBJ2-3, the V gene TRBV4-2; 7 bases agree with TRBD1. The CDR3 length is 16 residues. Looked up from germline, CDR1 is LGHNA and CDR2 is YNFKEQ. Germline trimming cut 3 bases from V and 0 bases from J; bases unmatched to any gene: 6. The CDR3 reads CASSQARDSSTDTQYF. CDR3 nucleotides: TGTGCCAGCAGCCAGGCTCGGGACAGCAGCACAGATACGCAGTATTTT.

The V call is TRBV9, the J call TRBJ1-5; D is perhaps TRBD1 (6 bases). Germline CDR1 and CDR2: SGDLS and YYNGEE. The CDR3 length is 14 residues. V was trimmed by 4 bases and J by 3 bases, leaving 11 bases between them. The DNA for the CDR3 is TGTGCCAGCAGCCCCGGGGGGGCCAATCAGCCCCAGCATTTT. Translated: CASSPGGANQPQHF. Using reference TRBV9 and TRBJ1-5 for the parts outside the CDR3, the full variable domain is DSGVTQTPKHLITATGQRVTLRCSPRSGDLSVYWYQQSLDQGLQFLIQYYNGEERAKGNILERFSAQQFPDLHSELNLSSLELGDSALYFCASSPGGANQPQHFGDGTRLSIL.

The J gene is TRBJ2-5, the V gene TRBV29-1; D unclear. From germline, CDR1 is SQVTM and CDR2 ANQGSEA. The length of the CDR3 is 11 residues. Trimming shortened V by 3 bases and J by 5 bases, and 7 bases separated the two germline ends. The CDR3 spells CSVDFWETQYF. The CDR3 bases are TGCAGCGTTGATTTCTGGGAGACCCAGTACTTC. The full variable domain, with the rest looked up from reference TRBV29-1 and TRBJ2-5, is SAVISQKPSRDICQRGTSLTIQCQVDSQVTMMFWYRQQPGQSLTLIATANQGSEATYESGFVIDKFPISRPNLTFSTLTVSNMSPEDSSIYLCSVDFWETQYFGPGTRLLVL.

This chain joins TRBV10-3 and TRBJ2-1; a weak D match, TRBD1 (6 bases). The germline CDR1 and CDR2 sequences are ENHRY and SYGVKD. CDR3 length: 13 residues. V lost 7 bases and J lost 8, with 15 bases in between. The CDR3 DNA sequence: TGTGCCATCAACAGTCCGACAGGCGATGAGCAGTTCTTC. Translating gives CAINSPTGDEQFF.

The chain couples TRBV4-2 to TRBJ2-3; 9 nucleotides line up with TRBD2. CDR3 length: 18 amino acids. The trim removed 4 bases at V and 2 bases at J, leaving 13 bases unmatched. The germline CDR1 and CDR2 sequences are LGHNA and YNFKEQ. The CDR3 loop reads CASSPGTSPPPITDTQYF. The CDR3 nucleotides read TGTGCCAGCAGCCCCGGGACTAGCCCCCCTCCAATCACAGATACGCAGTATTTT.

In this sample, this clonotype turned up a few times. The chain employs TRBV12-3 or TRBV12-4 and TRBJ1-6; TRBD1 might be the D (5 bases). The CDR3 contains 14 residues. V was shortened by 4 bases and J by 9 bases, with 13 bases between the two germline ends. The CDR3 DNA sequence: TGTGCCAGCAGTTCAGAGGCGGGGGGTTCACCCCTCCACTTT. This gives the protein CASSSEAGGSPLHF.

The genes are TRBV18 and TRBJ2-4; tentatively, D is TRBD2 (6 bases). The germline CDR1 and CDR2 sequences are KGHSH and LQKENI. The CDR3 length is 16 residues. Trimming removed 8 bases from V and 1 base from J, with 18 bases in between. The CDR3 loop is CASSQDAGTAKNIQYF. The CDR3 DNA reads TGTGCCAGCAGCCAAGATGCGGGGACGGCCAAAAACATTCAGTACTTC.

The V call is TRBV20-1, the J call TRBJ2-7; D remains ambiguous. This CDR3 spans 15 amino acids. The V end was cut by 3 bases, the J end by 7 bases, with 22 bases between. Germline values: CDR1 DFQATT, CDR2 SNEGSKA (reference sequence). CDR3 DNA: TGCAGTGCTAGTAAGCAGCCTCCTCCGTTTAGTGAGCAGTACTTC. Protein: CSASKQPPPFSEQYF.

In its sample, this clonotype was seen a few times. The chain joins TRBV2 to TRBJ2-5; 10 bases agree with TRBD2. The germline gives CDR1 SNHLY, CDR2 FYNNEI. This CDR3 contains 17 residues. Unmatched junction bases numbered 9, after V lost 5 bases and J lost 0 bases. The DNA for the CDR3 is TGTGCCAGCAGTAGCCCCCTAGCGGGGGCCAACCAAGAGACCCAGTACTTC. It is translated as CASSSPLAGANQETQYF. Together with reference TRBV2 and TRBJ2-5, the CDR3 gives the full variable domain: EPEVTQTPSHQVTQMGQEVILRCVPISNHLYFYWYRQILGQKVEFLVSFYNNEISEKSEIFDDQFSVERPDGSNFTLKIRSTKLEDSAMYFCASSSPLAGANQETQYFGPGTRLLVL.

The J gene is TRBJ1-2, the V gene TRBV28, with D possibly matching TRBD1 (6 bases). Trimming shortened V by 6 bases and J by 4 bases, and 18 bases separated the two germline ends. The CDR3 length is 15 residues. Germline-derived CDR1 and CDR2 are MDHEN and SYDVKM. CDR3 loop: CASSLGTGRSYGYTF. Written as DNA, the CDR3 is TGTGCCAGCAGCCTCGGAACAGGGAGATCCTATGGCTACACCTTC.

The chain links TRBV27 to TRBJ1-1; TRBD1 is a possible D gene (6 bases). The CDR3 sequence is 13 residues long. With 9 bases removed from V and 3 bases from J, the gap between germline ends came to 14 bases. Germline V gene lookup returns CDR1 MNHEY and CDR2 SMNVEV (reference sequence). This CDR3 is CASYRVPDTEAFF. The CDR3 DNA follows: TGTGCCAGTTACAGGGTGCCCGACACTGAAGCTTTCTTT.